The 26 T cell receptor beta chains below were found in one sample sequenced in a study of control samples from healthy donors and cancer patients. Profiling relied on immunoSEQ multiplex PCR, and the TCRdb table lists in-frame clones only, not all of them. Here the sample spans roughly 120,000 clones, approximately 90% being singletons. The sample was blood. Receptors originate from a woman between 18 and 30 years old in good health.

The CDR3 protein is CSASTGGEETQYF. As DNA, the CDR3 is TGCAGTGCTAGTACAGGGGGCGAAGAGACCCAGTACTTC. This chain links TRBV20-1 with TRBJ2-5, with 9 bases that match TRBD1. The V segment lost 3 bases and the J segment 3 bases; nucleotides outside the gene matches: 2. CDR3 length: 13 residues. Germline CDR1 is DFQATT and CDR2 is SNEGSKA (reference sequence).

There are a few counts of this clone. The rearrangement joins TRBV27 to TRBJ2-1; unclear D gene. Germline V gene lookup returns CDR1 MNHEY and CDR2 SMNVEV (reference sequence). The V and J ends lost 5 bases and 8 bases respectively, with 7 bases between them. The CDR3 sequence is 11 residues long. DNA of the CDR3: TGTGCCAGCAGTCAATTCGATGAGCAGTTCTTC. Residues: CASSQFDEQFF.

The chain combines TRBV7-9 with TRBJ1-2, with D possibly being TRBD1 (6 bases). The CDR3 is 15 amino acids. Germline V gene sequence: CDR1 SEHNR, CDR2 FQNEAQ (reference sequence). V shed 1 base and J shed 4 bases, with 13 bases lying between them. In DNA form, the CDR3 reads TGTGCCAGCAGCTTAGATTCAGGGGTTGGCTATGGCTACACCTTC. It yields the protein CASSLDSGVGYGYTF.

J is TRBJ2-3 and V is TRBV9; D might be TRBD1 (5 bases). Trimming stripped 4 bases from V and 5 bases from J, with 14 bases between. This CDR3 is built from 14 residues. Germline V gene lookup returns CDR1 SGDLS and CDR2 YYNGEE. CDR3: CASSPQGQGDTQYF. CDR3 DNA sequence: TGTGCCAGCAGCCCCCAGGGCCAGGGAGATACGCAGTATTTT.

This chain connects TRBV14 to TRBJ2-7, with 8 bases that match TRBD1. The ends lost 0 bases at V and 4 bases at J; junction bases unmatched: 8. The CDR3 is made up of 16 amino acids. Germline CDR1 is SGHDN and CDR2 is FVKESK. The CDR3 region is CASSQDPRDRTYEQYF. The CDR3 DNA reads TGTGCCAGCAGCCAAGACCCCCGGGACAGGACGTACGAGCAGTACTTC.

The chain couples TRBV5-6 to TRBJ2-3, with D possibly TRBD2 on 6 matching bases. V was trimmed by 5 bases and J by 10 bases, leaving 26 bases between them. CDR1 is SGHDT and CDR2 is YYEEEE in the germline V gene. This CDR3 has 16 amino acids. The chain's CDR3 is CASSSGLPVGSEAQYF. CDR3 nucleotides: TGTGCCAGCAGTTCGGGACTCCCGGTGGGTAGTGAGGCGCAGTATTTT.

The J gene is TRBJ1-6, the V gene TRBV30, with 7 bases lining up with TRBD1. There are 13 residues in the CDR3. Unmatched junction bases numbered 5, after V lost 3 bases and J lost 9 bases. Germline V gene data show CDR1 as GTSNPN and CDR2 as SVGIG (reference sequence). This CDR3 is CAWRTGERSPLHF. The CDR3 coding sequence is TGTGCCTGGAGAACAGGGGAGCGTTCACCCCTCCACTTT.

By share, this clone counts as large. This same CDR3 is encoded by further DNA sequences in the sample. This chain uses TRBV4-2 with TRBJ1-3; D remains unclear. This CDR3 is built from 15 residues. Trimming took off 0 bases at V and 0 bases at J, with 6 bases between the two ends. Germline assignment: CDR1 LGHNA and CDR2 YNFKEQ. The CDR3 reads CASSQEVLSGNTIYF. CDR3 sequence (DNA): TGTGCCAGCAGCCAAGAGGTACTCTCTGGAAACACCATATATTTT.

The chain has TRBV4-3 and TRBJ2-7; no firm D call. V was shortened by 1 base and J by 0 bases, with 7 bases between the two germline ends. The CDR3 is 14 amino acids. CDR1 and CDR2 from the germline V gene are LGHNA and YSLEER. The CDR3 DNA sequence: TGCGCCAGCAGCCAAGTTCTAAACTCCTACGAGCAGTACTTC. Amino acid sequence: CASSQVLNSYEQYF.

This CDR3 is CASSPDTGGNQPQHF. CDR3 DNA: TGTGCCAGCAGCCCAGACACCGGAGGCAATCAGCCCCAGCATTTT. The chain couples TRBV7-8 to TRBJ1-5; D remains unclear. Trimming left V 5 bases short and J 2 bases short, with 13 bases between. Germline assignment: CDR1 SGHVS and CDR2 FQNEAQ. This CDR3 spans 15 amino acids. The complete variable domain, with remaining parts taken from reference TRBV7-8 and TRBJ1-5, reads GAGVSQSPRYKVAKRGQDVALRCDPISGHVSLFWYQQALGQGPEFLTYFQNEAQLDKSGLPSDRFFAERPEGSVSTLKIQRTQQEDSAVYLCASSPDTGGNQPQHFGDGTRLSIL.

This clone was detected only a few times. CDR3 amino acids: CASSSIGQVYEQYF. The CDR3 DNA is TGTGCCAGCAGCTCCATCGGACAGGTCTACGAGCAGTACTTC. The rearrangement joins TRBV11-2 to TRBJ2-7; 7 bases line up with TRBD1. The CDR3 spans 14 residues. V trimming: 4 bases; J trimming: 3 bases; junction bases outside the gene matches: 6. Germline loops: CDR1 SGHAT, CDR2 FQNNGV.

The CDR3 DNA sequence: TGTGCCAGCAGAGAGAGTGAGGGGCCGCGATATGGCTACACCTTC. Encoded protein: CASRESEGPRYGYTF. The chain has TRBV6-4 and TRBJ1-2; TRBD1 is a possible D gene (5 bases). The germline CDR1 and CDR2 sequences are MRHNA and SNTAGT. Trimming stripped 6 bases from V and 5 bases from J, with 19 bases between. This CDR3 comprises 15 residues.

This chain links TRBV19 with TRBJ1-1, with D maybe TRBD1 (6 bases). The CDR3 contains 14 residues. From germline, CDR1 is LNHDA and CDR2 SQIVND (reference sequence). V was pared by 5 bases and J by 1 base, with 11 bases between. The CDR3 reads CASSPGHRNTEAFF. In DNA form, the CDR3 reads TGTGCCAGTAGTCCGGGACACCGGAACACTGAAGCTTTCTTT.

This clone was counted once. The chain couples TRBV2 to TRBJ2-5; D ambiguous. The CDR3 is 14 residues long. V was clipped by 8 bases and J by 3 bases, with 16 bases between them. Germline V lookup: CDR1 SNHLY, CDR2 FYNNEI. This chain's CDR3 is CASSLGTVKETQYF. In nucleotides, the CDR3 is TGTGCCAGCTCGCTGGGCACGGTAAAAGAGACCCAGTACTTC.

The chain links TRBV28 to TRBJ2-5; D is uncertain. This CDR3 is built from 13 residues. Germline V gene lookup returns CDR1 MDHEN and CDR2 SYDVKM. Deletions cut 6 bases from V and 2 bases from J, with 10 bases between. As DNA, the CDR3 is TGTGCCAGCAGAGCTGACATACAAGAGACCCAGTACTTC. Translation: CASRADIQETQYF.

The V and J genes are TRBV4-3 and TRBJ2-7, with TRBD1 matching 11 bases. Unmatched junction bases numbered 4, after V lost 3 bases and J lost 3 bases. Per germline, CDR1 LGHNA and CDR2 YSLEER. This CDR3 region has 15 residues. CDR3 bases: TGCGCCAGCAGCCAGGGGACAGGGGGAAACTACGAGCAGTACTTC. Translation gives CASSQGTGGNYEQYF.

The chain carries TRBV28 and TRBJ1-1, with 7 bases fitting TRBD1. Germline V gene lookup returns CDR1 MDHEN and CDR2 SYDVKM. CDR3 length: 15 amino acids. V lost 6 bases to trimming and J lost 0 bases; unmatched junction nucleotides: 7. CDR3 region: CASSVTGEVNTEAFF. DNA of the CDR3: TGTGCCAGCAGCGTTACAGGGGAGGTGAACACTGAAGCTTTCTTT.

CDR3 protein: CASSPGGFYEQYF. CDR3 bases: TGCGCCAGCAGCCCGGGGGGTTTCTACGAGCAGTACTTC. V and J are TRBV4-3 and TRBJ2-7; 7 nucleotides agree with TRBD2. CDR3 length: 13 residues. V shed 4 bases and J 3 bases; nucleotides not matched to a gene: 3. Germline V lookup: CDR1 LGHNA, CDR2 YSLEER.

V usage is TRBV7-2 and J usage is TRBJ2-4; D is unresolved. The germline gives CDR1 SGHTA, CDR2 FQGNSA. Trimming pared 5 bases from V and 0 bases from J, leaving 8 bases between. CDR3 length: 14 amino acids. As DNA, the CDR3 is TGTGCCAGCAGCGGTATACTAGCCAAAAACATTCAGTACTTC. Amino acid sequence: CASSGILAKNIQYF.

The chain links TRBV5-1 to TRBJ2-3; weak D call: TRBD2 (6 bases). V shed 9 bases and J shed 3 bases, with 14 bases lying between them. This CDR3 is built from 13 residues. Per the germline V gene, CDR1 is SGHRS and CDR2 is YFSETQ. The CDR3 loop is CATRDLSTDTQYF. The CDR3 coding sequence is TGCGCCACCAGGGACTTATCTACAGATACGCAGTATTTT.

The gene calls are TRBV6-6 and TRBJ2-1, with D perhaps matching TRBD1 (6 bases). The germline V gene has CDR1 MNHNY and CDR2 SVGAGI (reference sequence). The CDR3 totals 13 residues. V was trimmed by 6 bases and J by 4 bases, leaving 10 bases between them. The CDR3: CASSTTGYNEQFF. CDR3 in DNA: TGTGCCAGCAGCACAACAGGGTACAATGAGCAGTTCTTC.

The chain recombines TRBV27 with TRBJ2-3; tentatively, D is TRBD2 (6 bases). This CDR3 contains 16 residues. CDR1 is MNHEY and CDR2 is SMNVEV in the germline V gene (reference sequence). Trimming took 5 bases from V and 0 from J, leaving 15 bases between them. The chain's CDR3 is CASSTFLGGSTDTQYF. In DNA form, the CDR3 reads TGTGCCAGCAGTACCTTCCTGGGGGGTAGCACAGATACGCAGTATTTT.

CDR3 nucleotides: TGTGCCAGCAGCTTCGCGGTGGACAGGGGGTCTGGCTACACCTTC. Amino acids: CASSFAVDRGSGYTF. The chain joins TRBV7-2 to TRBJ1-2, with 10 bases aligning to TRBD1. The CDR3 totals 15 residues. Germline V lookup: CDR1 SGHTA, CDR2 FQGNSA. V was pared by 3 bases and J by 7 bases, with 8 bases of the junction left unmatched.

The chain joins TRBV4-2 to TRBJ2-3; D is uncertain. CDR3 length: 16 amino acids. V lost 0 bases to trimming and J lost 0 bases, with 10 bases between them. The V gene's germline CDR1 is LGHNA and CDR2 YNFKEQ. The CDR3 DNA sequence: TGTGCCAGCAGCCAAGATTATTTAAGTAGCACAGATACGCAGTATTTT. This translates into CASSQDYLSSTDTQYF.

The chain has TRBV2 and TRBJ2-7, with 8 bases identical to TRBD2. Looked up from germline, CDR1 is SNHLY and CDR2 is FYNNEI. The CDR3 runs to 14 residues. The V segment lost 4 bases and the J segment 11 bases; nucleotides outside the gene matches: 13. The CDR3 loop is CASSVELLAVKKYF. The CDR3 region has the DNA TGTGCCAGCAGTGTAGAGCTACTAGCGGTGAAGAAGTACTTC.

This clone was seen more than once but under ten times. The gene calls are TRBV2 and TRBJ1-5; a possible D gene is TRBD1 (6 bases). CDR3 size: 16 residues. With 6 bases removed from V and 2 bases from J, the gap between germline ends came to 17 bases. In germline, CDR1 is SNHLY, CDR2 FYNNEI. The CDR3 nucleotides are TGTGCCAGCAGCCTATTCGGGGGGGCGGGCAATCAGCCCCAGCATTTT. Amino acid sequence: CASSLFGGAGNQPQHF.